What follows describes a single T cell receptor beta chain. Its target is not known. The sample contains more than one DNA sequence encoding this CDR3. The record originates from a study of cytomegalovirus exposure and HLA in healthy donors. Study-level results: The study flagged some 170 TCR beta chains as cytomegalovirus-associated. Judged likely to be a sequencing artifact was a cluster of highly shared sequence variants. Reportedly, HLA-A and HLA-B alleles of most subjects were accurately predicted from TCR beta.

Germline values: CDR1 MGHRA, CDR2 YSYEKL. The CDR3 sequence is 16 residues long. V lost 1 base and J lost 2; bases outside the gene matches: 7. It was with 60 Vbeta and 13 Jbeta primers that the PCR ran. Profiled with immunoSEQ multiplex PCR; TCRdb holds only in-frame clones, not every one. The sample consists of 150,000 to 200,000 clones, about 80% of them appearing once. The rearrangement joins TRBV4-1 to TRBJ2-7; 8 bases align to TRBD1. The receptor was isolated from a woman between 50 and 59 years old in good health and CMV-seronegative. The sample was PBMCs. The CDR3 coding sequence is TGCGCCAGCAGCCAAGCCCCGGACAGGGTGACCTACGAGCAGTACTTC. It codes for CASSQAPDRVTYEQYF.